This TCR beta chain emerged from a study of OX40 agonist ivuxolimab in advanced cancers. At the level of the study: Ivuxolimab was delivered to patients intravenously every 2 weeks at doses spanning 0.01 to 10 mg/kg.

Profiling relied on immunoSEQ multiplex PCR, and the TCRdb table lists in-frame clones only, not all of them. The profile shows 70,000 to 85,000 clones, around 83% of them singletons. Peripheral blood came from all dose cohorts at three timepoints. The source was CD4+ or CD8+ T cells sorted from blood, collected in a trial of the OX40 agonist ivuxolimab. This receptor was identified in an adult with an advanced solid tumor such as melanoma, head and neck, liver or kidney cancer.

Written as DNA, the CDR3 is TGTGCCAGTAGTCTAGGACAGGGGGCTACTGGAAACACCATATATTTT. Its protein is CASSLGQGATGNTIYF. The chain combines TRBV19 with TRBJ1-3, with 11 bases fitting TRBD1. Unmatched junction bases numbered 5, after V lost 5 bases and J lost 2 bases. The germline CDR1 and CDR2 sequences are LNHDA and SQIVND (reference sequence). The CDR3 consists of 16 residues.